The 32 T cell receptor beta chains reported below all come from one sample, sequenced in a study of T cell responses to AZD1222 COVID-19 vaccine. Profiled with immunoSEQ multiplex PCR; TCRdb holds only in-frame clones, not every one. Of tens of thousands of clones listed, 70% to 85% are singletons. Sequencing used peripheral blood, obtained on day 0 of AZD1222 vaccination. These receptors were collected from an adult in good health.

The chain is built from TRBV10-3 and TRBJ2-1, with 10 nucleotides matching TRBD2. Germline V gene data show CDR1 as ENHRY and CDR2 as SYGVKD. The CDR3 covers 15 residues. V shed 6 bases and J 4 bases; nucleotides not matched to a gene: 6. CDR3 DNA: TGTGCCATCAGGGGGCTAGCGGGAGATTACAATGAGCAGTTCTTC. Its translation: CAIRGLAGDYNEQFF.

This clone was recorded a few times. CDR3 sequence: CASSPPRVTNEKLFF. As DNA, the CDR3 is TGTGCCAGCAGCCCCCCCCGGGTAACTAATGAAAAACTGTTTTTT. V usage is TRBV28 and J usage is TRBJ1-4; no clear D gene. There are 15 residues in the CDR3. V lost 6 bases and J 1 base, leaving 12 bases between the germline ends. Looked up from germline, CDR1 is MDHEN and CDR2 is SYDVKM. Full variable domain (remainder filled in from reference TRBV28 and TRBJ1-4): DVKVTQSSRYLVKRTGEKVFLECVQDMDHENMFWYRQDPGLGLRLIYFSYDVKMKEKGDIPEGYSVSREKKERFSLILESASTNQTSMYLCASSPPRVTNEKLFFGSGTQLSVL.

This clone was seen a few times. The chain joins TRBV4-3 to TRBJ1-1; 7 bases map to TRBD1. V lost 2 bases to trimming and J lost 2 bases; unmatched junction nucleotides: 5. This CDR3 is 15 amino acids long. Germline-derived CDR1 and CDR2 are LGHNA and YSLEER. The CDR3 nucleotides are TGCGCCAGCAGCCAACGAGACAGGGCTAACACTGAAGCTTTCTTT. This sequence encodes CASSQRDRANTEAFF.

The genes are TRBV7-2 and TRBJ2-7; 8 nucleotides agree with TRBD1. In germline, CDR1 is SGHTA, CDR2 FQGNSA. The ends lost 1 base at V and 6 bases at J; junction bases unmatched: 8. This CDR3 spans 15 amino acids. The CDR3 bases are TGTGCCAGCAGCTTAGTAGTGGACAGGGCTGCCGAGCAGTACTTC. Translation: CASSLVVDRAAEQYF.

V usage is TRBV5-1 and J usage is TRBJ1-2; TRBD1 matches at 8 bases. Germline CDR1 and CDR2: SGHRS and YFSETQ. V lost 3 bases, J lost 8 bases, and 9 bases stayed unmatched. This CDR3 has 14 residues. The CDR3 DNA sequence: TGCGCCAGCAGCTCTATCCAGGGGGCGCAAGGCTACACCTTC. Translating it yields CASSSIQGAQGYTF.

The CDR3 is CASSLAQHYEQYF. The CDR3 region has the DNA TGTGCCAGCAGCTTAGCCCAGCACTACGAGCAGTACTTC. The rearrangement links TRBV11-2 to TRBJ2-7; D ambiguous. This CDR3 has 13 amino acids. CDR1 SGHAT and CDR2 FQNNGV come from the germline V gene. Between the trimmed V and J ends, which lost 1 base and 3 bases, there was a span of 7 bases.

The CDR3 nucleotides are TGTGCCAGCTCACCTAGCGACTTCTCCTACAATGAGCAGTTCTTC. This translates into CASSPSDFSYNEQFF. The V gene is TRBV18, the J gene TRBJ2-1; TRBD2 might be the D (5 bases). There are 15 residues in the CDR3. The V and J ends lost 3 bases and 0 bases respectively, with 9 bases between them. Germline V CDR1 and CDR2: KGHSH, LQKENI.

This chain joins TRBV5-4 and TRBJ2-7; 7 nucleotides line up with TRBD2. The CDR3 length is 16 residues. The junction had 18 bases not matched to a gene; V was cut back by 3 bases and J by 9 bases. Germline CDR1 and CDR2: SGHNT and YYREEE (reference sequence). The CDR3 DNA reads TGTGCCAGCAGCTCGGGAAGCGGGATCCCTTATCCCGGGCAGTACTTC. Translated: CASSSGSGIPYPGQYF.

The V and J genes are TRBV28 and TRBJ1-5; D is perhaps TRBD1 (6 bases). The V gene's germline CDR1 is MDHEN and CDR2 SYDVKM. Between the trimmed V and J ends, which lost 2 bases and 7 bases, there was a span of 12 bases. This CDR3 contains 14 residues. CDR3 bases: TGTGCCAGCAGTTTAACAGGGATCGGGCAGCCCCAGCATTTT. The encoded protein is CASSLTGIGQPQHF.

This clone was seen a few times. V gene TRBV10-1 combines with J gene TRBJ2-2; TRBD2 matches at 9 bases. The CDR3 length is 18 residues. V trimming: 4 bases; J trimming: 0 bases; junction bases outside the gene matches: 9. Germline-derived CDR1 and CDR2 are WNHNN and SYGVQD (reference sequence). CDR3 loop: CASSVDSSGITNTGELFF. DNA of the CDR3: TGCGCCAGCAGTGTAGATTCTAGCGGGATAACGAACACCGGGGAGCTGTTTTTT.

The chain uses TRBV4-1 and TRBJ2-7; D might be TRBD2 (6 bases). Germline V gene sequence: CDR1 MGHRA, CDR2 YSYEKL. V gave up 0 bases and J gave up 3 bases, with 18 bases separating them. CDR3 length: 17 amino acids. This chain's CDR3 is CASSQEFGRDWRYEQYF. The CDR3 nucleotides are TGCGCCAGCAGCCAAGAGTTCGGGCGGGACTGGCGCTACGAGCAGTACTTC.

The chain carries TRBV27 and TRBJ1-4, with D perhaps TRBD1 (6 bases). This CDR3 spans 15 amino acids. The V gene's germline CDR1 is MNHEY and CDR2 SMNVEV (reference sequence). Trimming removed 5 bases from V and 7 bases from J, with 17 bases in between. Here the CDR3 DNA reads TGTGCCAGCAGTCCCGGGCAGGGGATGGGTGAAAAACTGTTTTTT. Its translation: CASSPGQGMGEKLFF.

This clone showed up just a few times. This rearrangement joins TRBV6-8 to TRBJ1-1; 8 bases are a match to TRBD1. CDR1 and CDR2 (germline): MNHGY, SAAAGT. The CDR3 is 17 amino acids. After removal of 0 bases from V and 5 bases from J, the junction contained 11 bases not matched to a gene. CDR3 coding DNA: TGTGCCAGCAGTTACTCGATCCATGACAGGGGAGGAACTGAAGCTTTCTTT. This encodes CASSYSIHDRGGTEAFF.

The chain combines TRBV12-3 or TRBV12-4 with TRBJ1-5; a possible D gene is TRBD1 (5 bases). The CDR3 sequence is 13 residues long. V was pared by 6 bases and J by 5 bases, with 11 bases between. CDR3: CASSRDADQPQHF. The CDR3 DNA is TGTGCCAGCAGCCGGGACGCCGATCAGCCCCAGCATTTT.

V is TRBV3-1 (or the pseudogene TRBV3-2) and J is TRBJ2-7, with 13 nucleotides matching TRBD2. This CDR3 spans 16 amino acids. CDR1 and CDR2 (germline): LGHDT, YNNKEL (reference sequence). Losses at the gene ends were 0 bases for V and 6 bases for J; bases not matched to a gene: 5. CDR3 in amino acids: CASSQDRGLAGAEQYF. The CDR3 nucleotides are TGTGCCAGCAGCCAAGATCGAGGACTAGCGGGAGCCGAGCAGTACTTC.

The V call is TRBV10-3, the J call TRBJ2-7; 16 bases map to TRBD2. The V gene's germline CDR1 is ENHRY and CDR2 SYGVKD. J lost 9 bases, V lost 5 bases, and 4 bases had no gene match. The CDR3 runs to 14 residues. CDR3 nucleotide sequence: TGTGCCATCAGTTCCGGGACTAGCGGGAGGGTGCAGTACTTC. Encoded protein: CAISSGTSGRVQYF.

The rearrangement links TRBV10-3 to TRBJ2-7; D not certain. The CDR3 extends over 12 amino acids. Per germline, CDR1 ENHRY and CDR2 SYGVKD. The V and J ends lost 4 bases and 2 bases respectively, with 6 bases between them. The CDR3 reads CAISGSPYEQYF. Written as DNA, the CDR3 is TGTGCCATCAGTGGAAGCCCCTACGAGCAGTACTTC.

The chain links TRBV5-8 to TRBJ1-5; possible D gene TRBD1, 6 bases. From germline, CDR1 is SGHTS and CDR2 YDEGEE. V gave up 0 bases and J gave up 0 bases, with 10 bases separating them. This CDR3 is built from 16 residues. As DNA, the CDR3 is TGTGCCAGCAGCTTGGGGACAGTAAATAGCAATCAGCCCCAGCATTTT. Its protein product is CASSLGTVNSNQPQHF.

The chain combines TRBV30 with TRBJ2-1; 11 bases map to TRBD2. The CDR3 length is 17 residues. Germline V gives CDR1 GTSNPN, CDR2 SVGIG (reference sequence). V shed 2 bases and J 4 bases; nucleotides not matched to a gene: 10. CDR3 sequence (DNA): TGTGCCTGGAGTTTAGGTTCGTTAGCGGGAGGGTACAATGAGCAGTTCTTC. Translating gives CAWSLGSLAGGYNEQFF.

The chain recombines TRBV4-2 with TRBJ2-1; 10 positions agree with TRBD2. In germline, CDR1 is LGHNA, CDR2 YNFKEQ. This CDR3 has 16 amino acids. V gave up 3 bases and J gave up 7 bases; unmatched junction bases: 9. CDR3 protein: CASSQLLAGAGNEQFF. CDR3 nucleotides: TGTGCCAGCAGCCAGCTGCTAGCGGGAGCTGGTAATGAGCAGTTCTTC.

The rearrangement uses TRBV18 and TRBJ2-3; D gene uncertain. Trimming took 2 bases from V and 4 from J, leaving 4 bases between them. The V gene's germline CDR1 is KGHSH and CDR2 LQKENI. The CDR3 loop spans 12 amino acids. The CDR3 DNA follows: TGTGCCAGCTCACCAGGCCCAGATACGCAGTATTTT. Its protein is CASSPGPDTQYF.

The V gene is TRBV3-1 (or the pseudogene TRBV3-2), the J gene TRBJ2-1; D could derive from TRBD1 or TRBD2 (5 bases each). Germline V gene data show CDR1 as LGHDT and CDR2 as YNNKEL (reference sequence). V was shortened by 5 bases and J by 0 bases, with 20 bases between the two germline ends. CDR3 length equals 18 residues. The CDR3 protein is CASSSGTTSGSSYNEQFF. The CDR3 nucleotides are TGTGCCAGCAGCTCCGGGACCACGTCGGGGAGCTCCTACAATGAGCAGTTCTTC.

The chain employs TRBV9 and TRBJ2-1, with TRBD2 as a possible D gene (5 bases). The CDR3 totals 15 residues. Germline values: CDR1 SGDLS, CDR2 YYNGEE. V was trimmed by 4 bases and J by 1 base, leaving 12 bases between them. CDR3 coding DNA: TGTGCCAGCAGCAGAGCGGAGAGATCCTACAATGAGCAGTTCTTC. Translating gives CASSRAERSYNEQFF.

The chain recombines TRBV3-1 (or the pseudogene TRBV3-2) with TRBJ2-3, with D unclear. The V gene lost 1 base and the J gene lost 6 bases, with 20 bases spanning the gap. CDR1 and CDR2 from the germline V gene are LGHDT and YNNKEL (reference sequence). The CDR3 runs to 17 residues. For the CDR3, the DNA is TGTGCCAGCAGCCAAGGTGGCTTCCTGGGGTTGGCGGATACGCAGTATTTT. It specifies CASSQGGFLGLADTQYF.

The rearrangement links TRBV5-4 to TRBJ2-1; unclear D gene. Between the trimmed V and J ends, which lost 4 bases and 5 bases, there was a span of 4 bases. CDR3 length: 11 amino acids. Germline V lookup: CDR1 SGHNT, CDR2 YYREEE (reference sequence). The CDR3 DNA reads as TGTGCCAGCAGCCGGAACAATGAGCAGTTCTTC. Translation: CASSRNNEQFF.

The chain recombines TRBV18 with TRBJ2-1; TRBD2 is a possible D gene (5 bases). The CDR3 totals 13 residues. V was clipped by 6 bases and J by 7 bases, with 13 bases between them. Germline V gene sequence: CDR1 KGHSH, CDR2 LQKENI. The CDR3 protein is CASSRTEENEQFF. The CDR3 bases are TGTGCCAGCTCGCGGACGGAGGAAAATGAGCAGTTCTTC.

The CDR3 bases are TGCAGCGTTGGGAAGGGGGATAGCTACACCTTC. This translates into CSVGKGDSYTF. V gene TRBV29-1 combines with J gene TRBJ1-2; TRBD1 is a possible D gene (6 bases). The CDR3 is 11 residues long. From germline, CDR1 is SQVTM and CDR2 ANQGSEA. Trimming stripped 4 bases from V and 9 bases from J, with 12 bases between.

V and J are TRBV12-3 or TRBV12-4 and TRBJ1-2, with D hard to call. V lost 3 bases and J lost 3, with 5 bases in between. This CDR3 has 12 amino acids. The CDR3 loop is CASSLVDYGYTF. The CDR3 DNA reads TGTGCCAGCAGTTTGGTGGACTATGGCTACACCTTC.

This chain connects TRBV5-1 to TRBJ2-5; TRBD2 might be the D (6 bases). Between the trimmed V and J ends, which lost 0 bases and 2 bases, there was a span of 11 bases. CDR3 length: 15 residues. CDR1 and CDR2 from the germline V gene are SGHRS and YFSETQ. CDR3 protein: CASSLETGVQETQYF. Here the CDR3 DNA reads TGCGCCAGCAGCTTGGAGACGGGAGTTCAAGAGACCCAGTACTTC. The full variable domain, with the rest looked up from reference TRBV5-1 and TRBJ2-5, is KAGVTQTPRYLIKTRGQQVTLSCSPISGHRSVSWYQQTPGQGLQFLFEYFSETQRNKGNFPGRFSGRQFSNSRSEMNVSTLELGDSALYLCASSLETGVQETQYFGPGTRLLVL.

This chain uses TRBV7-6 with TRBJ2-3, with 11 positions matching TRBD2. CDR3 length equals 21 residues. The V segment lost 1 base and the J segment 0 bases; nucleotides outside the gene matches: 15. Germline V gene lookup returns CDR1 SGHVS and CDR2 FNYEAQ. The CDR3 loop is CASSLGPPVGLAETSTDTQYF. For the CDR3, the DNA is TGTGCCAGCAGCTTAGGGCCCCCTGTGGGACTAGCGGAGACCAGCACAGATACGCAGTATTTT.

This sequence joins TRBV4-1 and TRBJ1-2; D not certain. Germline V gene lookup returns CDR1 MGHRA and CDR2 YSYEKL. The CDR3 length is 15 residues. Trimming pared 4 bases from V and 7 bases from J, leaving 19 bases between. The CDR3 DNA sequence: TGCGCCAGCAGCCCGCCTAGATCTGATACTCGTGGCTACACCTTC. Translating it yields CASSPPRSDTRGYTF.

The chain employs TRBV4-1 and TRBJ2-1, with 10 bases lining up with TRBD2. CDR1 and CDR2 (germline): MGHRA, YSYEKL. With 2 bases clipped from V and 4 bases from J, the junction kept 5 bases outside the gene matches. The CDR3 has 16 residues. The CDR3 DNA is TGCGCCAGCAGCCAAATCGGGACTAGCGTATACAATGAGCAGTTCTTC. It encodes CASSQIGTSVYNEQFF.